This record covers a single T cell receptor (beta chain). Its cognate antigen is unknown. Described time point: week 47, end of study. Each dose delivered 300 ug of mutant IDH1 20-mer peptide subcutaneously with imiquimod. The data were taken from a study of a mutant IDH1 vaccine in newly diagnosed glioma. For the study at large: Vaccine dosing followed radiotherapy by 4-6 weeks, or accompanied temozolomide cycles. Males made up 62.5% and females approximately 38% of treated patients, whose mean age was approximately 43 years. V12 fell at week 35 and V13, the study end, at week 47.

The germline V gene encodes CDR1 SGDLS and CDR2 YYNGEE. This CDR3 is 12 amino acids long. The V and J ends lost 2 bases and 6 bases respectively, with 5 bases between them. TCRdb's table, derived via immunoSEQ multiplex PCR, lists solely in-frame clones and lacks some. This sample has around 30,000 clones, with about 83% found just once. The origin of this receptor is a woman younger than 45 with glioma. The sequenced sample was PBMCs, obtained from a glioma patient whose treatment included an IDH1 peptide vaccine. This chain uses TRBV9 with TRBJ2-2, with D uncertain. The CDR3 DNA reads as TGTGCCAGCAGCGTCAGCCCCGGGGAGCTGTTTTTT. Translating it yields CASSVSPGELFF.